This T cell receptor beta chain derives from a study of blood T cell repertoires in COVID-19. All enrollees were about 18 to 95 years old and from 25 or so US areas. What the recovered Cohort 3 donors had was two negative PCRs, clearance, or symptom resolution. CDR1 is SGHRS and CDR2 is YFSETQ in the germline V gene. Trimming cost V 0 bases and J 3 bases, with 3 bases left between them. The CDR3 totals 12 residues. This table comes from immunoSEQ multiplex PCR, and its TCRdb copy is limited to in-frame clones, with some not included. Of approximately 200,000 clones in the sample, under 85% are singletons; the top ten hold approximately 1.8%.

This TCR came from a man between 60 and 75 years old who had recovered from COVID-19. Sequencing was performed on PBMCs or T cells enriched from blood (not recorded which). This chain joins TRBV5-1 and TRBJ1-1; D gene ambiguous. CDR3 sequence reads: CASSLGDTEAFF. DNA of the CDR3: TGCGCCAGCAGCTTGGGAGACACTGAAGCTTTCTTT.